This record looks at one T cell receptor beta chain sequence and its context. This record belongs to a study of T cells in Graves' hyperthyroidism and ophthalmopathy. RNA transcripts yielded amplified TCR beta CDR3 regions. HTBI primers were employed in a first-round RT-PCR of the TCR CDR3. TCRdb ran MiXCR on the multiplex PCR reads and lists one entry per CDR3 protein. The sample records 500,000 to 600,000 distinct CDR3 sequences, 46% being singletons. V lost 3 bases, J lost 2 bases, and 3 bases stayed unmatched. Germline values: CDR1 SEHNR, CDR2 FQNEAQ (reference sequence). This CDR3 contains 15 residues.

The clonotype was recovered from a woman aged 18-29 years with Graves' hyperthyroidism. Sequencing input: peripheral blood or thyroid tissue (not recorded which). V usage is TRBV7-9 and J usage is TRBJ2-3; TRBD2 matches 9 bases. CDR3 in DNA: TGTGCCAGCAGCTTTAGCGGGAGAGACACAGATACGCAGTATTTT. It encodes CASSFSGRDTDTQYF. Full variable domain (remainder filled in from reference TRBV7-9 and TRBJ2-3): DTGVSQNPRHKITKRGQNVTFRCDPISEHNRLYWYRQTLGQGPEFLTYFQNEAQLEKSRLLSDRFSAERPKGSFSTLEIQRTEQGDSAMYLCASSFSGRDTDTQYFGPGTRLTVL.